A single sample is the source of the 13 T cell receptor beta chains below, sequenced in a study of tumor-infiltrating lymphocytes in primary liver carcinoma. The researchers produced TCR beta cDNA from 450 to 600 ng total RNA with a constant-region primer. Slightly modified ARM-PCR, run as three nested multiplex PCR rounds, produced the TCR beta libraries. TRBV1-TRBV30 forward primers paired with a C-beta reverse primer drove the first two PCR rounds, roughly 10 cycles each. TCRdb re-derived calls from the multiplex PCR reads in MiXCR, one entry per CDR3 protein. The profile shows 300,000 to 350,000 distinct CDR3 sequences, roughly 60% of them singletons. Germline DNA was extracted too, while blood RNA derived from unsorted whole blood. What was sequenced was peripheral blood. The receptors here all came from a woman aged 25 to 39 with primary liver carcinoma and hepatitis B virus infection.

Turning to this clonotype: One base away lies a much larger clone, so this may be a sequencing read error. The CDR3 region has the DNA TGCGCCAGCAGCCCGGACATACTAGAGACCCAGTACTTC. Its protein is CASSPDILETQYF. The chain has TRBV4-3 and TRBJ2-5; tentatively, D is TRBD1 (5 bases). V lost 4 bases, J lost 4 bases, and 10 bases lay in between. Germline V gene sequence: CDR1 LGHNA, CDR2 YSLEER. The CDR3 loop spans 13 amino acids.

This clonotype has just one count. With a much larger clone just one base away, this may be a read error. The gene calls are TRBV4-1 and TRBJ1-5; D unresolved. V was pared by 0 bases and J by 5 bases, with 5 bases between. The CDR3 is made up of 13 amino acids. Per germline, CDR1 MGHRA and CDR2 YSYEKL. The CDR3 reads CASSQDHDQPQHF. The CDR3 DNA sequence: TGCGCCAGCAGCCAAGATCACGATCAGCCCCAGCATTTT.

The gene calls are TRBV11-2 and TRBJ2-5; D unclear. Trimming cost V 4 bases and J 3 bases, with 12 bases left between them. This CDR3 region has 14 residues. CDR1 and CDR2 (germline): SGHAT, FQNNGV. CDR3 nucleotides: TGTGCCAGCAGCTCAGAGCCTACCAAAGAGACCCAGTACTTC. Amino acid sequence: CASSSEPTKETQYF.

This clonotype was observed a few times. This chain uses TRBV6-1 with TRBJ2-1; D ambiguous. The CDR3 is made up of 12 amino acids. CDR1 is MNHNS, CDR2 SASEGT, per germline. The V end was cut by 8 bases, the J end by 9 bases, with 14 bases between. Here the CDR3 DNA reads TGTGCCAGCTCCCGGCCCCTTTTTGAGCAGTTCTTC. Encoded protein: CASSRPLFEQFF.

This clonotype showed up many times. The J gene is TRBJ2-5, the V gene TRBV29-1; D gene unclear. The CDR3 runs 11 residues. CDR1 and CDR2 from the germline V gene are SQVTM and ANQGSEA. V was clipped by 7 bases and J by 4 bases, with 10 bases between them. The CDR3 DNA follows: TGCAGCGCTGGAGCGAGAGAGACCCAGTACTTC. It codes for CSAGARETQYF.

In its sample, this clonotype was seen once. An end of the junction differs from the germline gene, which may be a read error. The CDR3 coding sequence is TGTGCCAGCAGCTTAATTGGGGGGCCCGTTTTTACTGAGGCTTTCTTT. Its protein is CASSLIGGPVFTEAFF. V gene TRBV11-2 combines with J gene TRBJ1-1, with TRBD1 as a possible D gene (6 bases). CDR3 length equals 16 residues. Germline V lookup: CDR1 SGHAT, CDR2 FQNNGV.

This chain connects TRBV12-3 or TRBV12-4 to TRBJ2-1; 8 bases are a match to TRBD2. The CDR3 runs 15 residues. Trimming removed 8 bases from V and 9 bases from J; junction bases left unmatched: 15. The CDR3 reads CASGTGTSGEFEQFF. CDR3 in DNA: TGTGCCAGCGGGACCGGGACTAGTGGGGAATTTGAGCAGTTCTTC.

In the case of this clonotype: A much bigger clone sits one base away, suggesting this may be a read error. J is TRBJ1-2 and V is TRBV4-1; 9 bases fit TRBD1. Germline values: CDR1 MGHRA, CDR2 YSYEKL. The CDR3 contains 13 residues. The chain's CDR3 is CTSSTGGLYGYTF. CDR3 nucleotide sequence: TGCACCAGCAGCACAGGGGGCTTGTATGGCTACACCTTC.

Worth noting for this clonotype: Germline and junction disagree at one end, which may indicate a read error. This rearrangement joins TRBV28 to TRBJ1-1; no clear D gene. The CDR3 consists of 13 residues. From germline, CDR1 is MDHEN and CDR2 SYDVKM. CDR3 residues: CASSPPVGTETFF. The CDR3 DNA reads as TGTGCCAGCAGTCCCCCGGTTGGCACTGAAACTTTCTTT.

This clonotype was observed many times. The J gene is TRBJ2-3, the V gene TRBV12-3 or TRBV12-4; TRBD2 matches at 11 bases. The CDR3 is made up of 18 amino acids. V lost 8 bases to trimming and J lost 1 base; unmatched junction nucleotides: 14. Here the CDR3 DNA reads TGTGCCAGCTCCGAGGGGACTAGCGGTGTCGTCGGCACAGATACGCAGTATTTT. Translating gives CASSEGTSGVVGTDTQYF.

As regards this clonotype: As the CDR3 is not closed by the conserved phenylalanine or tryptophan, this likely results from a read error. It is unclear where the CDR3 begins or ends on the DNA, so no DNA is shown, and the CDR3 is as TCRdb lists it. This chain joins TRBV11-2 and TRBJ2-1; the tabulated D call, TRBD2, remains unverified against the DNA. The CDR3 spans 14 residues, counting both ends. Per the germline V gene, CDR1 is SGHAT and CDR2 is FQNNGV. CDR3 sequence reads: CTSSLSSRGRAEFL.

V usage is TRBV4-2 and J usage is TRBJ2-5; D tentatively reads TRBD1 or TRBD2 (6 bases each). Per the germline V gene, CDR1 is LGHNA and CDR2 is YNFKEQ. V gave up 4 bases and J gave up 4 bases, with 19 bases separating them. The CDR3 spans 16 residues. The CDR3 sequence: CASSPTGRGGLETQYF. The CDR3, as DNA: TGTGCCAGCAGCCCGACCGGCCGAGGGGGGCTAGAGACCCAGTACTTC.

Notes on this clonotype: Just one base apart from a much larger clone, this may be a read error. This sequence joins TRBV4-2 and TRBJ2-7, with 7 bases fitting TRBD2. Germline lookup yields CDR1 LGHNA and CDR2 YNFKEQ. CDR3 length: 16 residues. The CDR3 DNA is TGTGCCAGCAGGCAAGCTAGCGGAAAAAACTCCTACGAGCAGTACTTC. Translation: CASRQASGKNSYEQYF.